This T cell receptor (beta chain) was obtained from a study of radiotherapy plus CTLA-4 blockade in lung cancer. In the study overall: Objective responses were seen in about a sixth of patients, disease control in 31%.

Some clones are missing from TCRdb's copy, which holds only in-frame ones; the method was immunoSEQ multiplex PCR. This table has 60,000 or so clones, about three quarters appearing once. The CDR3 runs 14 residues. Per the germline V gene, CDR1 is SGHAT and CDR2 is FQNNGV. The V segment lost 3 bases and the J segment 6 bases; nucleotides outside the gene matches: 2. Study results and caveats: Interferon-beta and early blood T cell clone dynamics reportedly predicted response best. After treatment with radiotherapy plus ipilimumab, TCR clones that came from the tumor expanded in blood.

As regards this clone: Its specificity is not known.

CTLA-4 blockade with ipilimumab, together with focal radiation, was given to patients with chemo-refractory metastatic non-small-cell lung cancer. The chain joins TRBV11-2 to TRBJ1-5, with TRBD1 matching over 10 bases. The input for sequencing was peripheral blood, taken from a patient treated with radiotherapy plus ipilimumab. The clonotype comes from a human donor with non-small cell lung cancer who had a partial response to radiotherapy plus ipilimumab. In DNA form, the CDR3 reads TGTGCCAGCAGCTTGGACAGGGGGGGTCAGCCCCAGCATTTT. This codes for CASSLDRGGQPQHF.